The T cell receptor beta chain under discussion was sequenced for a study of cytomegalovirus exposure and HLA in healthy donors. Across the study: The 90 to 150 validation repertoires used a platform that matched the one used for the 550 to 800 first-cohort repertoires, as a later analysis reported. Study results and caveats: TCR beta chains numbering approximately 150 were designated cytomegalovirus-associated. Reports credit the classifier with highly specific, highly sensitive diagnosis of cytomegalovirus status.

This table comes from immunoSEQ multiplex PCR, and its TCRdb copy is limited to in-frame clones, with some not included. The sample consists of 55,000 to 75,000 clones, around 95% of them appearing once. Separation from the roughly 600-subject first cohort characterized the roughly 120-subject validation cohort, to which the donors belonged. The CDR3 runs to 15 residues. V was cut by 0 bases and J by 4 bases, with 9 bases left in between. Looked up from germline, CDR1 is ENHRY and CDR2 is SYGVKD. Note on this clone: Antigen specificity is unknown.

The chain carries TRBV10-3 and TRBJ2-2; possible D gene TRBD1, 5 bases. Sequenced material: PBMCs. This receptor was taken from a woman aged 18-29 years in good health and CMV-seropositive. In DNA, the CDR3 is TGTGCCATCAGTGAGTCTTGGGGCCCCACCGGGGAGCTGTTTTTT. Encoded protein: CAISESWGPTGELFF.